The clone carrying this TCR beta chain was counted only a few times. Antigen: not known. The record originates from a study of blood T cells in healthy people across ages. Next came a second PCR, run for about 6 to 12 cycles, which used a sample-barcoded 5' primer along with a J-beta primer mix. TCRdb re-called the 5' RACE reads with MiXCR, one entry per CDR3 protein. This table holds more than 550,000 distinct CDR3 sequences, 20% to 25% found once. Trimming took 1 base from V and 0 from J; bases not matched to a gene: 3. The CDR3 is 16 residues long. Study results and caveats: A roughly linear fall in TCR beta diversity per million T cells was seen with increasing age.

Every donor provided ten milliliters of peripheral blood. The chain combines TRBV12-3 or TRBV12-4 with TRBJ2-4; TRBD2 aligns across 7 bases. The sequenced sample was blood. This clonotype was sampled from a man in his sixties or seventies in good health. The CDR3 reads CASSLGSGVAKNIQYF. The CDR3 bases are TGTGCCAGCAGTTTAGGCAGCGGGGTAGCCAAAAACATTCAGTACTTC.